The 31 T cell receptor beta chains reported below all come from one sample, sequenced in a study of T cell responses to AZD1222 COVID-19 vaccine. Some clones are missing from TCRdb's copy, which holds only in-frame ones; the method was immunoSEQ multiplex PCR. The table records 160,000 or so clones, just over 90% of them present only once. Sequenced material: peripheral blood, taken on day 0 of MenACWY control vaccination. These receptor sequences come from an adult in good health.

The CDR3 is CSVYSVGSGANVLTF. CDR3 DNA: TGCAGCGTCTACTCGGTCGGCTCTGGGGCCAACGTCCTGACTTTC. The chain is built from TRBV29-1 and TRBJ2-6; D call uncertain. The germline V gene encodes CDR1 SQVTM and CDR2 ANQGSEA. This CDR3 is 15 amino acids long. The V end was cut by 6 bases, the J end by 0 bases, with 12 bases between.

The CDR3 DNA is TGTGCCAGCTCACAACAGAGTCCTGAGCAGTACTTC. This gives the protein CASSQQSPEQYF. The V call is TRBV18, the J call TRBJ2-7; D remains ambiguous. V was trimmed by 4 bases and J by 7 bases, leaving 11 bases between them. Germline assignment: CDR1 KGHSH and CDR2 LQKENI. The CDR3 loop spans 12 amino acids.

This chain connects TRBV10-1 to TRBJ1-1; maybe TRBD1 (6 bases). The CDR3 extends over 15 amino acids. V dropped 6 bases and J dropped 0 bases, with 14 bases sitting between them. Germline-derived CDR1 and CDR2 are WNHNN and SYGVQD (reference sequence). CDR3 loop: CASREGQLMNTEAFF. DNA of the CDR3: TGCGCCAGCAGGGAAGGACAGCTTATGAACACTGAAGCTTTCTTT.

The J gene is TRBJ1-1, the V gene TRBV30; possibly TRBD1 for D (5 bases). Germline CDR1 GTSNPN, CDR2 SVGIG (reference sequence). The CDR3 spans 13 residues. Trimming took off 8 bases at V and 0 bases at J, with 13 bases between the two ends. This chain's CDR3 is CAGLQGLNTEAFF. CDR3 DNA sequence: TGTGCCGGCCTCCAGGGTTTGAACACTGAAGCTTTCTTT.

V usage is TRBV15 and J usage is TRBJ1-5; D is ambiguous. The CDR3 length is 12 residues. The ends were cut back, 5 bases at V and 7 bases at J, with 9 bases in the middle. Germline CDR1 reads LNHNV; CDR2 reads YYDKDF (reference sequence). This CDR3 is CATSGKIQPQHF. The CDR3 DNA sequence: TGTGCCACCAGCGGAAAAATCCAGCCCCAGCATTTT.

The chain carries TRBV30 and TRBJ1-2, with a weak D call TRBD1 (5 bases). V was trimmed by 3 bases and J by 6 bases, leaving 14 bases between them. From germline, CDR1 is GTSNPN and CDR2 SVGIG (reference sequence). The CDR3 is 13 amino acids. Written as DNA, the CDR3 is TGTGCCTGGAGCTACGGGGGGACTGATGGCTACACCTTC. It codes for CAWSYGGTDGYTF.

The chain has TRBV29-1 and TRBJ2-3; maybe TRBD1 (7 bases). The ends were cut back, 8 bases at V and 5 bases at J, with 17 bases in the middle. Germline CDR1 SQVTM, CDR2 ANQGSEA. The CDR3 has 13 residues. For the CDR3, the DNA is TGCAGCACTCTTGGGCAGGGGGGAGATACGCAGTATTTT. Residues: CSTLGQGGDTQYF.

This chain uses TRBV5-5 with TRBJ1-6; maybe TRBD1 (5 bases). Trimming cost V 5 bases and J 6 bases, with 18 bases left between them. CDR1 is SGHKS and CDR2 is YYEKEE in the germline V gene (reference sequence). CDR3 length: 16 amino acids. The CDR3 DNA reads TGTGCCAGCAGAGCAGGGACCGCCTTGAGTAATTCACCCCTCCACTTT. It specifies CASRAGTALSNSPLHF.

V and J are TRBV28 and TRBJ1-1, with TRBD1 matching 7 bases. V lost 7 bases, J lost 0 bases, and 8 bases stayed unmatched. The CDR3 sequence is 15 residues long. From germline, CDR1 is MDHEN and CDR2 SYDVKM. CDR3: CASTRHGTVNTEAFF. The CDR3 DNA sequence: TGTGCCAGCACCCGTCACGGGACAGTGAACACTGAAGCTTTCTTT.

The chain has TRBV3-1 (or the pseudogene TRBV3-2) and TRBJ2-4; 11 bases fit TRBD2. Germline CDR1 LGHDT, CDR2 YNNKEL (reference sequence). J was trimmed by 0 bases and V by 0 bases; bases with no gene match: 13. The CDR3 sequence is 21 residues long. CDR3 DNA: TGTGCCAGCAGCCAAGATCTTACTAGCGGGAGTGTGTGGGCAGCCAAAAACATTCAGTACTTC. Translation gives CASSQDLTSGSVWAAKNIQYF.

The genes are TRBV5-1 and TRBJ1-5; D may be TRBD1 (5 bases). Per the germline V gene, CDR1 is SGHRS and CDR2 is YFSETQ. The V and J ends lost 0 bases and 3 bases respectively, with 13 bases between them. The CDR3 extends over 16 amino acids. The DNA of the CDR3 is TGCGCCAGCAGCTTGGATGGTGGACACTTCAATCAGCCCCAGCATTTT. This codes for CASSLDGGHFNQPQHF.

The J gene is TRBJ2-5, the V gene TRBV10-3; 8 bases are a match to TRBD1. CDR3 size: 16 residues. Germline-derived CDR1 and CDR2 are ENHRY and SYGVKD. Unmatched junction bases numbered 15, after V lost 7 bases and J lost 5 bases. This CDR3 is CAIKAGTGEGKETQYF. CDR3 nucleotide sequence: TGTGCCATCAAAGCCGGGACAGGAGAGGGTAAGGAGACCCAGTACTTC.

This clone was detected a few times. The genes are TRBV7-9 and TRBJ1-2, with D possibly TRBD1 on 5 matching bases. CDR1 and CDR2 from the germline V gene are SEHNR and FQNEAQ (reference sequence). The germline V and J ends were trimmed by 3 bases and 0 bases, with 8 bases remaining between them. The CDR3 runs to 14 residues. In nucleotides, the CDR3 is TGTGCCAGCAGCTTTGGCAGGGCTAACTATGGCTACACCTTC. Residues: CASSFGRANYGYTF. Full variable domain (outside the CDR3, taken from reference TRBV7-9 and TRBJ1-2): DTGVSQNPRHKITKRGQNVTFRCDPISEHNRLYWYRQTLGQGPEFLTYFQNEAQLEKSRLLSDRFSAERPKGSFSTLEIQRTEQGDSAMYLCASSFGRANYGYTFGSGTRLTVV.

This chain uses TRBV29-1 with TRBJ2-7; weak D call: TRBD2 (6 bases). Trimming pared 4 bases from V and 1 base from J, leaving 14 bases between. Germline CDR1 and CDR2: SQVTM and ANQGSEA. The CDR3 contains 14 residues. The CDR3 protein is CSVAVFAGSYEQYF. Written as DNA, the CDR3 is TGCAGCGTTGCCGTCTTTGCGGGGTCCTACGAGCAGTACTTC.

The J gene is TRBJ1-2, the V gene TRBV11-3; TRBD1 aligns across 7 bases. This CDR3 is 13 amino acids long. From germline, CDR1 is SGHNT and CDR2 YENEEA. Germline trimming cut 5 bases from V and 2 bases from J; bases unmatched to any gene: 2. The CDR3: CASSLQGNYGYTF. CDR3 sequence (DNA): TGTGCCAGCAGCCTACAGGGGAACTATGGCTACACCTTC.

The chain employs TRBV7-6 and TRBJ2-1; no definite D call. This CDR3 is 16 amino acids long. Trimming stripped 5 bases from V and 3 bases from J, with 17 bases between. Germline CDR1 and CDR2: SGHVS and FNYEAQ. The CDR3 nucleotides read TGTGCCAGCAGCCCTCCACCAGGTGTGGGCTACAATGAGCAGTTCTTC. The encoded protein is CASSPPPGVGYNEQFF.

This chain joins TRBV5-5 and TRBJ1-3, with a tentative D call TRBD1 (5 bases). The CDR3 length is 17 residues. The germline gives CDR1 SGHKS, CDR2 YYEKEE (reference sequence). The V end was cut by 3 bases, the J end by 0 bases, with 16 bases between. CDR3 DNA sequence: TGTGCCAGCAGCTGGGGACGGGCCTCAAGCTCTGGAAACACCATATATTTT. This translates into CASSWGRASSSGNTIYF.

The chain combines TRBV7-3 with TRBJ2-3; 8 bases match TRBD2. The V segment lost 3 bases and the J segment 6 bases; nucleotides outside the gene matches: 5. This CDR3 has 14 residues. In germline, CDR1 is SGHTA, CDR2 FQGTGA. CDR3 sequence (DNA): TGTGCCAGCAGCTTGGCGGGGGGTACGGATACGCAGTATTTT. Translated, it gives CASSLAGGTDTQYF.

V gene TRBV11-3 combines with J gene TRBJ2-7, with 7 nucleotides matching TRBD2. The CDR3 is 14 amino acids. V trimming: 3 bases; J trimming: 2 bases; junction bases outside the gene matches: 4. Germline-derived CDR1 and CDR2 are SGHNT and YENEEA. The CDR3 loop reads CASSFASGTYEQYF. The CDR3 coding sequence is TGTGCCAGCAGCTTTGCTAGCGGTACCTACGAGCAGTACTTC. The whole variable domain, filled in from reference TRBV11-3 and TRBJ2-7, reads EAGVVQSPRYKIIEKKQPVAFWCNPISGHNTLYWYLQNLGQGPELLIRYENEEAVDDSQLPKDRFSAERLKGVDSTLKIQPAELGDSAVYLCASSFASGTYEQYFGPGTRLTVT.

Written as DNA, the CDR3 is TGTGCCAGCAGCCAAGACGTGGTAGGGAGCGCGACCTACAATGAGCAGTTCTTC. It yields the protein CASSQDVVGSATYNEQFF. The V gene is TRBV4-2, the J gene TRBJ2-1, with TRBD2 as a possible D gene (5 bases). The V end was cut by 0 bases, the J end by 2 bases, with 17 bases between. CDR1 and CDR2 from the germline V gene are LGHNA and YNFKEQ. This CDR3 is built from 18 residues.

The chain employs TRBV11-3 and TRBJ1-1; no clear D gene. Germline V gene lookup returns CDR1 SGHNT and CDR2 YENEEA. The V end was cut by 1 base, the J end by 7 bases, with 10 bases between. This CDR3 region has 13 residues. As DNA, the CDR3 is TGTGCCAGCAGCTTAGTCTCGCCCCGTGAAGCTTTCTTT. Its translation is CASSLVSPREAFF. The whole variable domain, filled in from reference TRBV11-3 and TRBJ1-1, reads EAGVVQSPRYKIIEKKQPVAFWCNPISGHNTLYWYLQNLGQGPELLIRYENEEAVDDSQLPKDRFSAERLKGVDSTLKIQPAELGDSAVYLCASSLVSPREAFFGQGTRLTVV.

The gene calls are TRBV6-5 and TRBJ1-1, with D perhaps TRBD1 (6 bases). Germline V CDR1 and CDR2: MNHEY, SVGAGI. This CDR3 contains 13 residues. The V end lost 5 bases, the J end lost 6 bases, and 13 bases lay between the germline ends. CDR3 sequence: CASSRRGGAEAFF. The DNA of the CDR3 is TGTGCCAGCAGTCGCAGGGGAGGGGCTGAAGCTTTCTTT.

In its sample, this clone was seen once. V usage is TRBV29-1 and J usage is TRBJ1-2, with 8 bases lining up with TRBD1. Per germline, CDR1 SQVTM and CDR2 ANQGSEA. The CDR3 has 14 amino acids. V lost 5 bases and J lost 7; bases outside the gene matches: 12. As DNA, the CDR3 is TGCAGCGTTCTGTCGGGACAGGTCCAGAGTGGCTACACCTTC. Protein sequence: CSVLSGQVQSGYTF.

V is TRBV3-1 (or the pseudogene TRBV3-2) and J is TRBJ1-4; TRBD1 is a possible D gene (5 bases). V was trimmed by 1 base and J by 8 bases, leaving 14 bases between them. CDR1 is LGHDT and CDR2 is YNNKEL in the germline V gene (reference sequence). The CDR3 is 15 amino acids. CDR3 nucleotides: TGTGCCAGCAGCCAAGCTGGGCAGGGCGACGAAAAACTGTTTTTT. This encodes CASSQAGQGDEKLFF.

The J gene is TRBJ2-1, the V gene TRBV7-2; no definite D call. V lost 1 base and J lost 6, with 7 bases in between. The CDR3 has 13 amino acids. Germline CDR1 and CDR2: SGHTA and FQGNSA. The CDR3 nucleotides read TGTGCCAGCAGCTTAGAGCCCATCAATGAGCAGTTCTTC. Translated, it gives CASSLEPINEQFF.

The CDR3 spells CASSRDRNPEAFF. CDR3 coding DNA: TGTGCCAGCAGCCGGGACAGGAACCCAGAAGCTTTCTTT. The V and J genes are TRBV25-1 and TRBJ1-1, with 8 bases matching TRBD1. Per germline, CDR1 MGHDK and CDR2 SYGVNS. The V segment lost 6 bases and the J segment 8 bases; nucleotides outside the gene matches: 8. This CDR3 spans 13 amino acids.

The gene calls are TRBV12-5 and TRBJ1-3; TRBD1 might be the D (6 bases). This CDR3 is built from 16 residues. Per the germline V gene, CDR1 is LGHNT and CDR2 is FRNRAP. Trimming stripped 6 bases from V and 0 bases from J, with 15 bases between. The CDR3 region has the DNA TGTGCTAGTGGCCCGGGGCAGGGGATCTCTGGAAACACCATATATTTT. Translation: CASGPGQGISGNTIYF.

CDR3 sequence reads: CASSGGPATGEGEQYF. CDR3 coding DNA: TGTGCCAGTAGTGGGGGTCCGGCGACCGGGGAAGGCGAGCAGTACTTC. The V call is TRBV19, the J call TRBJ2-7; D may be TRBD1 or TRBD2 (5 bases each). V was shortened by 5 bases and J by 6 bases, with 23 bases between the two germline ends. There are 16 residues in the CDR3. Germline assignment: CDR1 LNHDA and CDR2 SQIVND (reference sequence).

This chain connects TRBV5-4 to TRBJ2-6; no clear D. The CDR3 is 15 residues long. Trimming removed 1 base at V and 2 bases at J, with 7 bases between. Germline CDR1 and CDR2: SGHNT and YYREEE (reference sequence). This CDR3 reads CASSLYGAGANVLTF. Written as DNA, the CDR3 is TGTGCCAGCAGCTTGTATGGGGCTGGGGCCAACGTCCTGACTTTC. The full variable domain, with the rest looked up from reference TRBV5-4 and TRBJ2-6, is ETGVTQSPTHLIKTRGQQVTLRCSSQSGHNTVSWYQQALGQGPQFIFQYYREEENGRGNFPPRFSGLQFPNYSSELNVNALELDDSALYLCASSLYGAGANVLTFGAGSRLTVL.

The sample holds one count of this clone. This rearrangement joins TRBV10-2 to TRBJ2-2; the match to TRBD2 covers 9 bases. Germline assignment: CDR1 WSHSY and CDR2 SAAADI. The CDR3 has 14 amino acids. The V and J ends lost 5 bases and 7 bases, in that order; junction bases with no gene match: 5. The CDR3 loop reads CASSQTSGRGELFF. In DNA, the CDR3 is TGCGCCAGCAGTCAAACTAGCGGGCGCGGGGAGCTGTTTTTT.

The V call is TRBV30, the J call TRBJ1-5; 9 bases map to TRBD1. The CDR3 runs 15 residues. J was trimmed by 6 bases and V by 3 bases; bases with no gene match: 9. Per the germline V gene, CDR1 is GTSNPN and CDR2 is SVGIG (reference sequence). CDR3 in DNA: TGTGCCTGGAGCGGGGACAGGGAGAGGAGTCAGCCCCAGCATTTT. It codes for CAWSGDRERSQPQHF. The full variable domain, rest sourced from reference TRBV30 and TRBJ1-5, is SQTIHQWPATLVQPVGSPLSLECTVEGTSNPNLYWYRQAAGRGLQLLFYSVGIGQISSEVPQNLSASRPQDRQFILSSKKLLLSDSGFYLCAWSGDRERSQPQHFGDGTRLSIL.